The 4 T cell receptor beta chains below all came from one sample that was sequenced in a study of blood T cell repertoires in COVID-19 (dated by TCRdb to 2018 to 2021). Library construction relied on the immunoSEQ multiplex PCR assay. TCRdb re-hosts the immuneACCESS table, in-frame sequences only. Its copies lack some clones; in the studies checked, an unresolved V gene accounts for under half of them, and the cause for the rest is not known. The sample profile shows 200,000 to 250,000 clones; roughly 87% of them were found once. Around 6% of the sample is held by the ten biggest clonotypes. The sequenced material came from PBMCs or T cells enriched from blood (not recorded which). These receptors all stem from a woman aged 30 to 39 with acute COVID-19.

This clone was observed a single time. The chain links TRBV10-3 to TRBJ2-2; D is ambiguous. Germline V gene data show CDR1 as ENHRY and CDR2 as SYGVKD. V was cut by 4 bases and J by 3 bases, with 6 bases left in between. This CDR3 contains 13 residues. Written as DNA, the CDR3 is TGTGCCATCAGTGTCCAGGACACCGGGGAGCTGTTTTTT. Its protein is CAISVQDTGELFF.

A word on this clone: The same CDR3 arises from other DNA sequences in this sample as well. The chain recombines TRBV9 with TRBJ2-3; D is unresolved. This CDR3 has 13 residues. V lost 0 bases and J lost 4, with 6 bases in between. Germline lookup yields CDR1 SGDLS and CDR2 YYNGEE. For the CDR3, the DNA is TGTGCCAGCAGCGTAGAAGGAGCAGATACGCAGTATTTT. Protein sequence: CASSVEGADTQYF.

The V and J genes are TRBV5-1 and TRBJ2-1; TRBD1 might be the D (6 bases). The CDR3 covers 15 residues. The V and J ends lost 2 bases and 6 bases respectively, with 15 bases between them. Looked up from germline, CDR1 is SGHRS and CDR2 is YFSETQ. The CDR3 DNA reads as TGCGCCAGCAGCTTCAAGGACAGTAGACCCAATGAGCAGTTCTTC. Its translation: CASSFKDSRPNEQFF. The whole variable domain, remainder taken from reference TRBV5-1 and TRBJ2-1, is KAGVTQTPRYLIKTRGQQVTLSCSPISGHRSVSWYQQTPGQGLQFLFEYFSETQRNKGNFPGRFSGRQFSNSRSEMNVSTLELGDSALYLCASSFKDSRPNEQFFGPGTRLTVL.

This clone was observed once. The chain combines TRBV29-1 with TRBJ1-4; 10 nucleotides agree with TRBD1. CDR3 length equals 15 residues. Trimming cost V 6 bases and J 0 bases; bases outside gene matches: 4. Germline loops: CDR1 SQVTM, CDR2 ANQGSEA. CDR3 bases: TGCAGCGTGGCCGGGACAGGGGCAACTAATGAAAAACTGTTTTTT. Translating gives CSVAGTGATNEKLFF.